The 19 T cell receptor beta chains presented below share a single source sample, sequenced in a study of shared clonotypes between healthy human individuals. Naive-designated CD8 cells lacked CD45RO, were positively enriched for CCR7, and omitted terminally differentiated effector memory CD45RA+ cells. Libraries were prepared by immunoSEQ multiplex PCR; TCRdb keeps only in-frame clonotypes and omits some of them. The sample lists about 2 million clones; about 95% were seen once. The sequenced sample was naive CD8+ T cells sorted from blood. All receptors derive from a man younger than 30 in good health.

The chain employs TRBV9 and TRBJ1-2, with a possible D match to TRBD1 (6 bases). The germline V gene has CDR1 SGDLS and CDR2 YYNGEE. Trimming removed 0 bases from V and 4 bases from J, with 10 bases in between. The CDR3 is 14 amino acids. Here the CDR3 reads CASSVEGGTYGYTF. The CDR3 DNA reads as TGTGCCAGCAGCGTAGAGGGGGGGACCTATGGCTACACCTTC.

The chain joins TRBV10-2 to TRBJ1-6; the D gene is possibly TRBD1 (5 bases). Germline V gene lookup returns CDR1 WSHSY and CDR2 SAAADI. Trimming left V 4 bases short and J 7 bases short, with 14 bases between. The CDR3 has 15 residues. CDR3 loop: CASSGEEGWNSPLHF. In DNA form, the CDR3 reads TGCGCCAGCAGTGGGGAGGAGGGGTGGAATTCACCCCTCCACTTT.

The chain combines TRBV6-1 with TRBJ1-3; the D is unclear. This CDR3 region has 14 residues. With 3 bases removed from V and 0 bases from J, the gap between germline ends came to 6 bases. Per germline, CDR1 MNHNS and CDR2 SASEGT. The CDR3 protein is CASSDINSGNTIYF. For the CDR3, the DNA is TGTGCCAGCAGTGATATTAACTCTGGAAACACCATATATTTT.

J is TRBJ1-5 and V is TRBV6-5, with TRBD1 as a possible D gene (5 bases). From germline, CDR1 is MNHEY and CDR2 SVGAGI. There are 15 residues in the CDR3. The germline V and J ends were trimmed by 0 bases and 6 bases, with 12 bases remaining between them. The CDR3 loop is CASSYSIQGGQPQHF. The CDR3 bases are TGTGCCAGCAGTTACTCGATTCAGGGTGGTCAGCCCCAGCATTTT.

As for this clone: The junction does not match germline at one end; this may be a read error. Other DNA sequences of this sample code for an identical CDR3. V and J are TRBV5-1 and TRBJ2-7; D not resolved. The CDR3 is 14 amino acids. In germline, CDR1 is SGHRS, CDR2 YFSETQ. CDR3 nucleotides: TGCGCCAGCAGTTTGGGCGGCGGAACCTACGAGCAGTACTTC. This translates into CASSLGGGTYEQYF.

V usage is TRBV7-9 and J usage is TRBJ2-5; D gene unclear. This CDR3 is 12 amino acids long. V lost 5 bases to trimming and J lost 6 bases, with 10 bases between them. CDR1 is SEHNR, CDR2 FQNEAQ, per germline (reference sequence). The CDR3 nucleotides read TGTGCCAGCAGCCCTGGTAGTCAGACCCAGTACTTC. This sequence encodes CASSPGSQTQYF.

The gene calls are TRBV13 and TRBJ2-7; no firm D call. V was pared by 5 bases and J by 5 bases, with 7 bases between. From germline, CDR1 is PRHDT and CDR2 FYEKMQ (reference sequence). The CDR3 has 11 residues. CDR3 DNA sequence: TGTGCCAGCAGCCAAGGCGACGAGCAGTACTTC. Translated, it gives CASSQGDEQYF.

The chain recombines TRBV28 with TRBJ2-5; 8 bases agree with TRBD2. V gave up 5 bases and J gave up 5 bases; unmatched junction bases: 16. Germline CDR1 and CDR2: MDHEN and SYDVKM. The CDR3 is 17 amino acids. In DNA form, the CDR3 reads TGTGCCAGCAGTCTCTCATTCGGGACTAGGGTTGAGGAGACCCAGTACTTC. As protein: CASSLSFGTRVEETQYF.

The V call is TRBV9, the J call TRBJ2-2; D is tentatively TRBD1 or TRBD2 (5 bases each). V lost 4 bases and J 1 base, leaving 11 bases between the germline ends. The CDR3 sequence is 15 residues long. Looked up from germline, CDR1 is SGDLS and CDR2 is YYNGEE. CDR3 bases: TGTGCCAGCAGCCTCTGGGACGGGAACACCGGGGAGCTGTTTTTT. Translated: CASSLWDGNTGELFF.

This sequence joins TRBV13 and TRBJ2-5; D perhaps matches TRBD2 (5 bases). The CDR3 totals 12 residues. The V and J ends lost 1 base and 5 bases respectively, with 5 bases between them. Germline lookup yields CDR1 PRHDT and CDR2 FYEKMQ (reference sequence). CDR3 amino acids: CASSLERETQYF. The CDR3 bases are TGTGCCAGCAGCTTAGAGCGGGAGACCCAGTACTTC.

The gene calls are TRBV13 and TRBJ1-4; the D gene is possibly TRBD1 (6 bases). V was pared by 5 bases and J by 4 bases, with 14 bases between. The CDR3 contains 15 residues. The germline CDR1 and CDR2 sequences are PRHDT and FYEKMQ (reference sequence). The CDR3 DNA sequence: TGTGCCAGCAGCACTCGGGGGGCCGGTAATGAAAAACTGTTTTTT. Amino acids: CASSTRGAGNEKLFF.

The CDR3 coding sequence is TGCGCCAGCAGCCAGGATCGGACAGTGAGCTCCTACGAGCAGTACTTC. Protein sequence: CASSQDRTVSSYEQYF. V usage is TRBV4-1 and J usage is TRBJ2-7; a weak D match, TRBD1 (6 bases). The CDR3 runs 16 residues. V shed 3 bases and J shed 0 bases, with 15 bases lying between them. Germline assignment: CDR1 MGHRA and CDR2 YSYEKL.

V gene TRBV7-8 combines with J gene TRBJ2-2; D gene unclear. Trimming removed 2 bases from V and 5 bases from J, with 9 bases in between. CDR3 length: 14 amino acids. Germline V lookup: CDR1 SGHVS, CDR2 FQNEAQ. CDR3 in DNA: TGTGCCAGCAGCTTACGGGTTTTTACCGGGGAGCTGTTTTTT. This encodes CASSLRVFTGELFF.

The J gene is TRBJ2-3, the V gene TRBV10-1; 11 nucleotides line up with TRBD2. With 3 bases clipped from V and 2 bases from J, the junction kept 4 bases outside the gene matches. The CDR3 loop spans 16 amino acids. Germline CDR1 and CDR2: WNHNN and SYGVQD (reference sequence). The chain's CDR3 is CASSDYSGGATDTQYF. The CDR3 DNA reads TGCGCCAGCAGTGATTATAGCGGGGGGGCCACAGATACGCAGTATTTT.

The chain links TRBV9 to TRBJ2-1; D perhaps matches TRBD2 (5 bases). The CDR3 spans 15 residues. From germline, CDR1 is SGDLS and CDR2 YYNGEE. Deletions cut 3 bases from V and 5 bases from J, with 15 bases between. As DNA, the CDR3 is TGTGCCAGCAGCGGGTTAGCGAGGTGGGACAATGAGCAGTTCTTC. Translated, it gives CASSGLARWDNEQFF.

The chain is built from TRBV6-1 and TRBJ1-3; D remains ambiguous. The CDR3 has 11 amino acids. Germline V CDR1 and CDR2: MNHNS, SASEGT. V dropped 3 bases and J dropped 8 bases, with 5 bases sitting between them. The CDR3 DNA sequence: TGTGCCAGCAGTGAGGCAGACACCATATATTTT. It translates to CASSEADTIYF.

The gene calls are TRBV4-3 and TRBJ1-1; no clear D gene. The V end was cut by 1 base, the J end by 4 bases, with 13 bases between. The CDR3 sequence is 15 residues long. Germline V CDR1 and CDR2: LGHNA, YSLEER. The CDR3, as DNA: TGCGCCAGCAGCCAAGGGGTCCTATTGGGCACTGAAGCTTTCTTT. The encoded protein is CASSQGVLLGTEAFF.

The CDR3 loop is CASSFRDRELQETQYF. The DNA for the CDR3 is TGTGCCAGCAGCTTCCGGGACCGAGAATTACAAGAGACCCAGTACTTC. The V gene is TRBV7-8, the J gene TRBJ2-5; D possibly uses TRBD1 or TRBD2 (5 bases each). The CDR3 contains 16 residues. V was clipped by 3 bases and J by 2 bases, with 16 bases between them. Germline V gene sequence: CDR1 SGHVS, CDR2 FQNEAQ.

Details on this clone: Other nucleotide sequences in the sample specify the same CDR3. The chain recombines TRBV11-2 with TRBJ2-7, with a tentative D call TRBD2 (5 bases). Germline lookup yields CDR1 SGHAT and CDR2 FQNNGV. The CDR3 runs to 13 residues. The V gene lost 3 bases and the J gene lost 4 bases, with 10 bases spanning the gap. The CDR3 loop is CASSFSGKYEQYF. CDR3 in DNA: TGTGCCAGCAGCTTTTCCGGGAAATACGAGCAGTACTTC. Variable domain in full (rest from reference TRBV11-2 and TRBJ2-7): EAGVAQSPRYKIIEKRQSVAFWCNPISGHATLYWYQQILGQGPKLLIQFQNNGVVDDSQLPKDRFSAERLKGVDSTLKIQPAKLEDSAVYLCASSFSGKYEQYFGPGTRLTVT.